Below are 4 T cell receptor beta chains sequenced from a single sample in a study of blood T cells in healthy people across ages (dated by TCRdb to between 2015 and 2017). Library preparation was by 5' RACE. These reads were obtained on an Illumina HiSeq 2500. A second 7 to 11 cycle PCR used a sample-barcoded 5' primer and a J-beta primer mix. TCRdb reanalyzed the raw reads on its own, using fastp at Q25 for trimming and MiXCR for clone calling, and kept in-frame beta chains. Here each entry gathers all rows of one CDR3 protein and keeps the most common genes and DNA. Within this sample are more than 800,000 distinct CDR3 sequences, with under 35% of them counted one time only. 17% of the sample lies in the top ten. Sequencing was done on a sample of blood. The receptors come from a woman at least 80 years old in good health.

This clonotype was picked up many times. CDR3 residues: CASSLSRVAYF. The CDR3 region has the DNA TGTGCCAGCAGCTTATCCAGGGTGGCGTACTTC. The chain combines TRBV7-2 with TRBJ2-7, with D maybe TRBD1 (5 bases). V was shortened by 2 bases and J by 12 bases, with 11 bases between the two germline ends. The CDR3 sequence is 11 residues long. Germline CDR1 reads SGHTA; CDR2 reads FQGNSA.

Of note for this clonotype: Given a much more abundant clone one base away, this may be a read error. Written as DNA, the CDR3 is TGTGCCAGCAGCTTAGTTTCAGATGCGCAGTATTTT. It encodes CASSLVSDAQYF. The V call is TRBV7-9, the J call TRBJ2-3; D not resolved. The CDR3 has 12 amino acids. Per germline, CDR1 SEHNR and CDR2 FQNEAQ (reference sequence).

The chain joins TRBV6-5 to TRBJ2-1; 9 nucleotides match TRBD2. J gave up 3 bases and V 7 bases, and 10 bases lay outside the gene matches. The CDR3 is 16 amino acids. Germline CDR1 and CDR2: MNHEY and SVGAGI. The CDR3 sequence is CASTRLAGWRYNEQFF. Written as DNA, the CDR3 is TGTGCCAGCACCCGTCTAGCGGGGTGGCGCTACAATGAGCAGTTCTTC.

In its sample, this clonotype was seen many times. This chain connects TRBV5-1 to TRBJ1-6; D is unclear. Germline V gene sequence: CDR1 SGHRS, CDR2 YFSETQ. CDR3 length: 13 residues. V was pared by 2 bases and J by 9 bases, with 9 bases between. The CDR3 sequence: CASSFDEVSPLHF. The CDR3 DNA sequence: TGCGCCAGCAGCTTCGACGAGGTTTCACCCCTCCACTTT.